The subject of this entry is one T cell receptor (beta chain). The assay was immunoSEQ multiplex PCR, and TCRdb's table has in-frame clones only and misses some. The sample contains roughly 500,000 clones, approximately 85% of which appear only once. The sample is drawn from a study of blood T cell repertoires in COVID-19. The CDR3 is 21 amino acids. Unmatched junction bases numbered 17, after V lost 4 bases and J lost 5 bases. Per germline, CDR1 PRHDT and CDR2 FYEKMQ (reference sequence). Sequences were obtained from peripheral blood. The V and J genes are TRBV13 and TRBJ2-1, with 16 bases lining up with TRBD2. The sequence was obtained from a human donor in a cohort sampled during active COVID-19. The CDR3 bases are TGTGCCAGCAGCTCAACTATACAAGGCGGGACTAGCGGGAGGGCCCACAATGAGCAGTTCTTC. This sequence encodes CASSSTIQGGTSGRAHNEQFF.